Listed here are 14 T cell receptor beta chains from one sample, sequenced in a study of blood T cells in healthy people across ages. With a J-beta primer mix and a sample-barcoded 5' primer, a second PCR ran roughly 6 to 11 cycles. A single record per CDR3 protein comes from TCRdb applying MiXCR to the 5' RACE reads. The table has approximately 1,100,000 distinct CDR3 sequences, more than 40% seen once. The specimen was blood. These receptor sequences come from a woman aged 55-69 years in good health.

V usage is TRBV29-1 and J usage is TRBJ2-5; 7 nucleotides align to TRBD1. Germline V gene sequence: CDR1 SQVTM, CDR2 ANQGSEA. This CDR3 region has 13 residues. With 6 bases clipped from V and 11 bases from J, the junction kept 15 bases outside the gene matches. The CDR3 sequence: CSVRVTATGEQYF. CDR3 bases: TGCAGCGTGCGGGTGACAGCCACAGGGGAGCAGTACTTC.

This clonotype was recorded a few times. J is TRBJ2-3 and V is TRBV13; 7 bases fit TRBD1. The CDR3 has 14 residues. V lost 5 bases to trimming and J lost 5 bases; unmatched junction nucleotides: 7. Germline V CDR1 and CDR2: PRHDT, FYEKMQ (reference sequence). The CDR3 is CASSTGDRGDTQYF. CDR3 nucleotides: TGTGCCAGCAGCACAGGGGACCGTGGAGATACGCAGTATTTT.

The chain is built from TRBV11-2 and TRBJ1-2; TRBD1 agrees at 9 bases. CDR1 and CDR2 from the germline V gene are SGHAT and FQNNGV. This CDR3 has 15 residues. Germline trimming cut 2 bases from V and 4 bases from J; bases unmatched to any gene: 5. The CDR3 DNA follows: TGTGCCAGCAGCTTAACCGGGACAGGGTTCTATGGCTACACCTTC. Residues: CASSLTGTGFYGYTF.

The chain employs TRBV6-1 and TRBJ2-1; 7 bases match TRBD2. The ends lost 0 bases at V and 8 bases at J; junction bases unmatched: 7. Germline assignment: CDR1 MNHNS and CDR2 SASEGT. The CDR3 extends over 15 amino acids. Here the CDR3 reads CASSEAGLVRDEQFF. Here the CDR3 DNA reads TGTGCCAGCAGTGAAGCCGGACTAGTCAGGGATGAGCAGTTCTTC.

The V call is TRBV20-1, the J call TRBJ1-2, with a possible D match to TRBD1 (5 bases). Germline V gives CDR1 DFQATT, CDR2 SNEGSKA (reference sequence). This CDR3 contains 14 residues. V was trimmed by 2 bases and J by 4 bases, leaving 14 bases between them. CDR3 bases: TGCAGTGCTAGAAAGACAGTCCGTGGCTATGGCTACACCTTC. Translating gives CSARKTVRGYGYTF.

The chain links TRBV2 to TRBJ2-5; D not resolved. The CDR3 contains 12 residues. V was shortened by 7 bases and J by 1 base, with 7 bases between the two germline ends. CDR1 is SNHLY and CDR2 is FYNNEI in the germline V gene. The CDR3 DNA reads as TGTGCCAGCAACCTCGTCCAAGAGACCCAGTACTTC. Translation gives CASNLVQETQYF.

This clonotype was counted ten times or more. The CDR3: CASSLVRAGDTQYF. The CDR3 DNA is TGTGCCAGCAGCTTAGTTCGGGCTGGAGATACGCAGTATTTT. The gene calls are TRBV7-2 and TRBJ2-3, with D unclear. The length of the CDR3 is 14 residues. CDR1 is SGHTA, CDR2 FQGNSA, per germline. V dropped 1 base and J dropped 5 bases, with 10 bases sitting between them.

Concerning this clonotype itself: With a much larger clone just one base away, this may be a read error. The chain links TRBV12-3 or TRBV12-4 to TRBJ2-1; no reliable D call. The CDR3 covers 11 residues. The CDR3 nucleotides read TGTGTCAGCAGCCCAGGTTGGGAGCAGTTCTTC. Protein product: CVSSPGWEQFF.

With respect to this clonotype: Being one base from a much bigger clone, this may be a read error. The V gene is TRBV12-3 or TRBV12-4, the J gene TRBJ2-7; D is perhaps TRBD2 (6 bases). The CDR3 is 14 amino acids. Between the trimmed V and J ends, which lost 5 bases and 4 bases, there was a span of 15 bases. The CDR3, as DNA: TGTGCCAGCAGTATAGGCGGGAAAGGGTACGAGCAGTACTTC. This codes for CASSIGGKGYEQYF.

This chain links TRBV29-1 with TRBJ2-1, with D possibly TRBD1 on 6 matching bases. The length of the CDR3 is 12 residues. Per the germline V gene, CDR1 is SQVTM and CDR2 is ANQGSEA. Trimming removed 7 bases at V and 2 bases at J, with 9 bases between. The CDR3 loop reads CSADRAYNEQFF. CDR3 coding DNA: TGCAGCGCGGACAGAGCCTACAATGAGCAGTTCTTC.

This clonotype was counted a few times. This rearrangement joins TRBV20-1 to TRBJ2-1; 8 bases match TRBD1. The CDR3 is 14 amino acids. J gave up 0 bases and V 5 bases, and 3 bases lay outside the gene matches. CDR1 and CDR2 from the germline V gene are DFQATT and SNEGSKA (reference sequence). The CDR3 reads CSAWDRPSYNEQFF. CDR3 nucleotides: TGCAGTGCTTGGGACAGGCCCTCCTACAATGAGCAGTTCTTC.

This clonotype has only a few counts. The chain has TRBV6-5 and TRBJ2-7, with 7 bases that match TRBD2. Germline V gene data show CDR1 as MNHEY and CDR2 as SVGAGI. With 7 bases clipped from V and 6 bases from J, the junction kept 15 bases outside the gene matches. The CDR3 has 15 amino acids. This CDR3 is CASTPEGGSPSEQYF. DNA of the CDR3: TGTGCCAGCACTCCGGAGGGCGGGAGCCCCTCCGAGCAGTACTTC.

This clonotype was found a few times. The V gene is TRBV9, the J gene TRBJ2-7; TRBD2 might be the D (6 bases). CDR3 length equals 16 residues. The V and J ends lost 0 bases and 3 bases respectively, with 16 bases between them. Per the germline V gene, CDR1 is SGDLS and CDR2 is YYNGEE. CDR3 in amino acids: CASSVGPRRAVYEQYF. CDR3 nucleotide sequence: TGTGCCAGCAGCGTAGGACCTCGGAGGGCCGTCTACGAGCAGTACTTC.

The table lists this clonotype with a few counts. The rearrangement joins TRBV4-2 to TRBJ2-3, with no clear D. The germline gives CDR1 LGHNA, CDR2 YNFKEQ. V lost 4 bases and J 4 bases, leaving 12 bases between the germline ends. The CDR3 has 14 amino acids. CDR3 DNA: TGTGCCAGCAGCCGAGGAACTTTGGCAGATACGCAGTATTTT. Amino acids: CASSRGTLADTQYF.